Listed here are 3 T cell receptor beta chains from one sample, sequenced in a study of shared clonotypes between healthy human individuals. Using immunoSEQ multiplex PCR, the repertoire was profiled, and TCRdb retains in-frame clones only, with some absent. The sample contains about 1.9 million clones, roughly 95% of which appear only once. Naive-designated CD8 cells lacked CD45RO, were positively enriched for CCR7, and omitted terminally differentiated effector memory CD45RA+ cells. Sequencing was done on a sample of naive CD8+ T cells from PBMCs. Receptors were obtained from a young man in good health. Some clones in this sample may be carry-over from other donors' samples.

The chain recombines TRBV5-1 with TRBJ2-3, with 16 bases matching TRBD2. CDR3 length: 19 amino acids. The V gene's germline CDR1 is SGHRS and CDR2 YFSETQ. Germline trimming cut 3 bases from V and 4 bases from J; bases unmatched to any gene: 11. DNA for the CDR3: TGCGCCAGCAGCTCCGGGACTAGCGGGAGGGCTTTTGGCGCAGATACGCAGTATTTT. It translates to CASSSGTSGRAFGADTQYF.

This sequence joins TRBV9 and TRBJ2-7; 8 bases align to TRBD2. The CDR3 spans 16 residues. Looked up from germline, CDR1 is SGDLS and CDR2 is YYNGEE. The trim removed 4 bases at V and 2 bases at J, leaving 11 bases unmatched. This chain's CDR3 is CASSPEERELPYEQYF. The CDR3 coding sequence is TGTGCCAGCAGCCCAGAGGAGCGGGAGCTACCCTACGAGCAGTACTTC.

In DNA, the CDR3 is TGTGCCAGCAGCTTCTGGTATCTGTCGGACGGACCTACTGAAGCTTTCTTT. This codes for CASSFWYLSDGPTEAFF. The V call is TRBV5-6, the J call TRBJ1-1, with D hard to call. With 2 bases removed from V and 5 bases from J, the gap between germline ends came to 22 bases. This CDR3 has 17 residues. Germline V gives CDR1 SGHDT, CDR2 YYEEEE. Full variable domain (outside the CDR3, taken from reference TRBV5-6 and TRBJ1-1): DAGVTQSPTHLIKTRGQQVTLRCSPKSGHDTVSWYQQALGQGPQFIFQYYEEEERQRGNFPDRFSGHQFPNYSSELNVNALLLGDSALYLCASSFWYLSDGPTEAFFGQGTRLTVV.